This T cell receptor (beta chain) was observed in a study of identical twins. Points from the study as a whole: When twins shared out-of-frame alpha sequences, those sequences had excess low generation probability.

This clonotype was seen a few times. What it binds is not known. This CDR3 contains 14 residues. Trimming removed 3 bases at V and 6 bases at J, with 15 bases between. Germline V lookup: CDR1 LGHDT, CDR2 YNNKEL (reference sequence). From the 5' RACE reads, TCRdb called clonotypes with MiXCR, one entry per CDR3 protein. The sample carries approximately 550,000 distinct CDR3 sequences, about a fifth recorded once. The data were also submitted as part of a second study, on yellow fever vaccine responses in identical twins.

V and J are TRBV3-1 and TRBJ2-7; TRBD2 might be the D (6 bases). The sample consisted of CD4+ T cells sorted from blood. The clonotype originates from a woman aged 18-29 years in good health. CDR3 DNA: TGTGCCAGCAGCCACCGGACCCGGGGAGGCGAGCAGTACTTC. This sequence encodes CASSHRTRGGEQYF.